The next 26 T cell receptor beta chains were all read from a single sample in a study of blood T cells in healthy people across ages. Through a sample-barcoded 5' primer and a J-beta primer mix, a second PCR was run for 7 to 11 cycles. TCRdb recomputed calls from the 5' RACE reads with MiXCR, one row per CDR3 protein. Among fewer than 1,200,000 distinct CDR3 sequences listed, less than 25% were seen once. The same data also went into a second study, on T cells of mothers and their children.

The source material was blood. The receptors were gathered from a girl aged 2 to 10 in good health.

This clonotype was detected a few times. The CDR3 reads CASYSGTGNEQFF. The CDR3 nucleotides read TGTGCCAGCTATTCCGGGACAGGCAATGAGCAGTTCTTC. The chain links TRBV2 to TRBJ2-5, with 8 bases aligning to TRBD1. TRBJ2-1 matches the DNA end more closely, so the J call is doubtful. The CDR3 is 13 amino acids. Germline V gene data show CDR1 as SNHLY and CDR2 as FYNNEI.

The V call is TRBV7-2, the J call TRBJ2-5; D unclear. With the DNA end fitting TRBJ2-7 better, the J assignment may be wrong. The CDR3 consists of 12 residues. Per the germline V gene, CDR1 is SGHTA and CDR2 is FQGNSA. Here the CDR3 DNA reads TGTGCCAGCAGCTTAGACGTCCACGAGCAGTACTTC. Its protein is CASSLDVHEQYF.

J is TRBJ2-1 and V is TRBV20-1; 7 bases agree with TRBD2. This CDR3 comprises 14 residues. J lost 1 base, V lost 5 bases, and 5 bases had no gene match. Germline V gene data show CDR1 as DFQATT and CDR2 as SNEGSKA (reference sequence). The CDR3 DNA reads as TGCAGTGCTGGAAGCGGGATTTCCTACAATGAGCAGTTCTTC. It yields the protein CSAGSGISYNEQFF.

The rearrangement links TRBV12-3 or TRBV12-4 to TRBJ2-3; 13 bases align to TRBD2. V dropped 5 bases and J dropped 4; count of bases not matched to a gene: 6. The CDR3 covers 16 residues. This chain's CDR3 is CASSPGLAGVSDTQYF. DNA of the CDR3: TGTGCCAGCAGTCCAGGACTAGCGGGGGTCTCAGATACGCAGTATTTT.

This clonotype has just a few counts. The chain carries TRBV29-1 and TRBJ2-7, with D perhaps TRBD1 or TRBD2 (5 bases each). With 4 bases removed from V and 0 bases from J, the gap between germline ends came to 22 bases. The CDR3 has 17 amino acids. Germline CDR1 and CDR2: SQVTM and ANQGSEA. CDR3 nucleotides: TGCAGCGTTGGGTTCTGGAGGTCGGACACAATCTCCTACGAGCAGTACTTC. Translation gives CSVGFWRSDTISYEQYF.

The V gene is TRBV20-1, the J gene TRBJ2-4, with 14 bases fitting TRBD2. The CDR3 length is 16 residues. Germline V CDR1 and CDR2: DFQATT, SNEGSKA (reference sequence). V shed 5 bases and J 5 bases; nucleotides not matched to a gene: 8. This chain's CDR3 is CSAQTSGGAWENIQYF. The CDR3 DNA reads as TGCAGTGCTCAGACTAGCGGGGGGGCTTGGGAAAACATTCAGTACTTC.

The chain links TRBV2 to TRBJ2-3; 8 positions match TRBD1. This CDR3 has 14 amino acids. Germline CDR1 is SNHLY and CDR2 is FYNNEI. Trimming at V came to 2 bases and at J to 3 bases, leaving 1 base not matched to a gene. The CDR3 sequence: CASSENRGTDTQYF. The DNA of the CDR3 is TGTGCCAGCAGTGAAAACAGGGGGACAGATACGCAGTATTTT. Full variable domain (missing parts from reference TRBV2 and TRBJ2-3): EPEVTQTPSHQVTQMGQEVILRCVPISNHLYFYWYRQILGQKVEFLVSFYNNEISEKSEIFDDQFSVERPDGSNFTLKIRSTKLEDSAMYFCASSENRGTDTQYFGPGTRLTVL.

The V call is TRBV4-3, the J call TRBJ2-1; D is undetermined. Trimming took off 1 base at V and 5 bases at J, with 6 bases between the two ends. Germline assignment: CDR1 LGHNA and CDR2 YSLEER. The CDR3 has 13 residues. The chain's CDR3 is CASSQVMHNEQFF. CDR3 DNA sequence: TGCGCCAGCAGCCAAGTTATGCACAATGAGCAGTTCTTC.

This clonotype turned up a few times. The chain joins TRBV20-1 to TRBJ1-1, with 9 bases fitting TRBD1. Germline V CDR1 and CDR2: DFQATT, SNEGSKA (reference sequence). The CDR3 runs 15 residues. The V and J ends lost 3 bases and 0 bases, in that order; junction bases with no gene match: 5. CDR3: CSASGTGTLNTEAFF. The CDR3 nucleotides are TGCAGTGCTAGCGGGACAGGGACCCTGAACACTGAAGCTTTCTTT.

This rearrangement joins TRBV7-9 to TRBJ1-1; 11 bases match TRBD1. V gave up 2 bases and J gave up 4 bases; unmatched junction bases: 3. The CDR3 sequence is 15 residues long. Germline values: CDR1 SEHNR, CDR2 FQNEAQ (reference sequence). CDR3 bases: TGTGCCAGCAGCTTACTCGGGACAGGGGGCACTGAAGCTTTCTTT. It translates to CASSLLGTGGTEAFF.

As concerns this clonotype: At one end the junction does not follow the germline gene, possibly because of a read error. The rearrangement uses TRBV7-7 and TRBJ2-3; no clear D. The CDR3 sequence is 13 residues long. Per germline, CDR1 SSHAT and CDR2 FNYEAQ (reference sequence). The CDR3 DNA reads TGTGCTAGCAGCTTAAGGATCCGGGATACGCAGTATTTT. It is translated as CASSLRIRDTQYF.

This sequence joins TRBV4-1 and TRBJ2-5, with 8 bases identical to TRBD1. Trimming took 1 base from V and 7 from J; bases not matched to a gene: 14. From germline, CDR1 is MGHRA and CDR2 YSYEKL. This CDR3 region has 17 residues. Here the CDR3 reads CASSQVGREQGARTQYF. DNA of the CDR3: TGCGCCAGCAGCCAAGTTGGAAGGGAGCAGGGGGCCAGGACCCAGTACTTC.

V usage is TRBV7-9 and J usage is TRBJ2-3, with TRBD1 matching 7 bases. This CDR3 comprises 15 residues. CDR1 SEHNR and CDR2 FQNEAQ come from the germline V gene (reference sequence). The V segment lost 5 bases and the J segment 1 base; nucleotides outside the gene matches: 6. Here the CDR3 DNA reads TGTGCCAGCAGCCCCGGGACAGACGGCACAGATACGCAGTATTTT. It translates to CASSPGTDGTDTQYF.

A few counts support this clonotype. The genes are TRBV29-1 and TRBJ2-4; 8 bases map to TRBD1. Unmatched junction bases numbered 9, after V lost 0 bases and J lost 8 bases. The CDR3 loop spans 15 amino acids. Germline CDR1 and CDR2: SQVTM and ANQGSEA. The CDR3 DNA follows: TGCAGCGTTGAAGATACAGGGGGGTTTTCAGACATTCAGTACTTC. Translating it yields CSVEDTGGFSDIQYF. Full variable domain (outside the CDR3, taken from reference TRBV29-1 and TRBJ2-4): SAVISQKPSRDICQRGTSLTIQCQVDSQVTMMFWYRQQPGQSLTLIATANQGSEATYESGFVIDKFPISRPNLTFSTLTVSNMSPEDSSIYLCSVEDTGGFSDIQYFGAGTRLSVL.

The chain is built from TRBV7-9 and TRBJ2-3; 7 bases line up with TRBD2. The CDR3 sequence is 15 residues long. The ends lost 1 base at V and 2 bases at J; junction bases unmatched: 3. Looked up from germline, CDR1 is SEHNR and CDR2 is FQNEAQ (reference sequence). CDR3 coding DNA: TGTGCCAGCAGCTTAGTGCGGGGGTTCACAGATACGCAGTATTTT. Translation gives CASSLVRGFTDTQYF.

This clonotype was seen a single time. The chain carries TRBV6-4 and TRBJ1-4; D remains unclear. The germline V and J ends were trimmed by 0 bases and 3 bases, with 2 bases remaining between them. Germline lookup yields CDR1 MRHNA and CDR2 SNTAGT. The CDR3 is made up of 13 amino acids. CDR3 sequence reads: CASSDSPNEKLFF. The DNA of the CDR3 is TGTGCCAGCAGTGACTCGCCTAATGAAAAACTGTTTTTT.

This clonotype has just a few counts. The chain combines TRBV29-1 with TRBJ2-7; 8 bases align to TRBD1. This CDR3 comprises 13 residues. Germline V gene sequence: CDR1 SQVTM, CDR2 ANQGSEA. V shed 6 bases, J shed 3 bases, and the junction held 7 bases outside the gene matches. CDR3 sequence (DNA): TGCAGCGTGCCCGGGACAGGAGTCTACGAGCAGTACTTC. Translated: CSVPGTGVYEQYF.

This clonotype was counted once. This chain links TRBV20-1 with TRBJ2-7; TRBD2 agrees at 8 bases. Germline CDR1 and CDR2: DFQATT and SNEGSKA (reference sequence). The CDR3 has 13 amino acids. J was trimmed by 2 bases and V by 6 bases; bases with no gene match: 6. In DNA form, the CDR3 reads TGCAGTGCCTTTACTAGCGGCACCTACGAGCAGTACTTC. Its protein is CSAFTSGTYEQYF.

The chain combines TRBV19 with TRBJ2-7; no reliable D call. Germline CDR1 reads LNHDA; CDR2 reads SQIVND (reference sequence). Trimming stripped 3 bases from V and 2 bases from J, with 8 bases between. The CDR3 is made up of 13 amino acids. The CDR3 bases are TGTGCCAGTAGTATTAACGTCGCCTACGAGCAGTACTTC. The encoded protein is CASSINVAYEQYF.

CDR3 sequence: CASDPGRGPYQPQHF. DNA of the CDR3: TGTGCCAGCGACCCGGGACGGGGACCTTATCAGCCCCAGCATTTT. The chain is built from TRBV6-2 or TRBV6-3 and TRBJ1-5; perhaps TRBD1 as D (5 bases). Germline V gives CDR1 MNHEY, CDR2 SVGEGT. This CDR3 comprises 15 residues. V shed 8 bases and J shed 5 bases, with 19 bases lying between them.

The CDR3 protein is CSVEVRGAVAFF. The CDR3 nucleotides are TGCAGCGTTGAAGTAAGAGGGGCGGTAGCTTTCTTT. The J gene is TRBJ1-1, the V gene TRBV29-1; D possibly corresponds to TRBD1 (5 bases). Germline CDR1 reads SQVTM; CDR2 reads ANQGSEA. The CDR3 length is 12 residues. V lost 1 base and J 10 bases, leaving 13 bases between the germline ends.

The CDR3 coding sequence is TGCAGTGCTAGAGACCCAGCGGGGGAATACGAGCAGTACTTC. Its protein is CSARDPAGEYEQYF. V gene TRBV20-1 combines with J gene TRBJ2-7; TRBD2 matches at 8 bases. This CDR3 comprises 14 residues. Germline trimming cut 0 bases from V and 4 bases from J; bases unmatched to any gene: 5. Germline CDR1 reads DFQATT; CDR2 reads SNEGSKA (reference sequence).

V is TRBV28 and J is TRBJ2-2, with TRBD2 identical over 7 bases. The CDR3 totals 17 residues. Per the germline V gene, CDR1 is MDHEN and CDR2 is SYDVKM. The V and J ends lost 2 bases and 3 bases, in that order; junction bases with no gene match: 9. This CDR3 reads CASSLPPLATDTGELFF. CDR3 in DNA: TGTGCCAGCAGTTTACCACCACTAGCGACAGACACCGGGGAGCTGTTTTTT.

This chain connects TRBV5-4 to TRBJ1-2; no clear D gene. Trimming removed 6 bases from V and 0 bases from J, with 12 bases in between. This CDR3 is 14 amino acids long. CDR1 and CDR2 from the germline V gene are SGHNT and YYREEE (reference sequence). The CDR3 region has the DNA TGTGCCAGCATTGATCACAGTACTAACTATGGCTACACCTTC. Translated: CASIDHSTNYGYTF.

This clonotype came up a few times. This chain connects TRBV20-1 to TRBJ2-5; perhaps TRBD2 as D (6 bases). The J call may be in error: the DNA end matches TRBJ2-1 better. The CDR3 runs to 16 residues. Germline V gives CDR1 DFQATT, CDR2 SNEGSKA (reference sequence). The CDR3: CSARPLGGVFYNEQFF. The CDR3 region has the DNA TGCAGTGCTAGACCACTCGGGGGAGTCTTCTACAATGAGCAGTTCTTC.

A few counts support this clonotype. This sequence joins TRBV6-1 and TRBJ2-7, with TRBD2 as a possible D gene (6 bases). The germline V and J ends were trimmed by 2 bases and 0 bases, with 14 bases remaining between them. Germline CDR1 and CDR2: MNHNS and SASEGT. This CDR3 contains 16 residues. The CDR3 sequence is CASSETGDFSSYEQYF. CDR3 bases: TGTGCCAGCAGTGAAACGGGGGACTTTAGCTCCTACGAGCAGTACTTC.